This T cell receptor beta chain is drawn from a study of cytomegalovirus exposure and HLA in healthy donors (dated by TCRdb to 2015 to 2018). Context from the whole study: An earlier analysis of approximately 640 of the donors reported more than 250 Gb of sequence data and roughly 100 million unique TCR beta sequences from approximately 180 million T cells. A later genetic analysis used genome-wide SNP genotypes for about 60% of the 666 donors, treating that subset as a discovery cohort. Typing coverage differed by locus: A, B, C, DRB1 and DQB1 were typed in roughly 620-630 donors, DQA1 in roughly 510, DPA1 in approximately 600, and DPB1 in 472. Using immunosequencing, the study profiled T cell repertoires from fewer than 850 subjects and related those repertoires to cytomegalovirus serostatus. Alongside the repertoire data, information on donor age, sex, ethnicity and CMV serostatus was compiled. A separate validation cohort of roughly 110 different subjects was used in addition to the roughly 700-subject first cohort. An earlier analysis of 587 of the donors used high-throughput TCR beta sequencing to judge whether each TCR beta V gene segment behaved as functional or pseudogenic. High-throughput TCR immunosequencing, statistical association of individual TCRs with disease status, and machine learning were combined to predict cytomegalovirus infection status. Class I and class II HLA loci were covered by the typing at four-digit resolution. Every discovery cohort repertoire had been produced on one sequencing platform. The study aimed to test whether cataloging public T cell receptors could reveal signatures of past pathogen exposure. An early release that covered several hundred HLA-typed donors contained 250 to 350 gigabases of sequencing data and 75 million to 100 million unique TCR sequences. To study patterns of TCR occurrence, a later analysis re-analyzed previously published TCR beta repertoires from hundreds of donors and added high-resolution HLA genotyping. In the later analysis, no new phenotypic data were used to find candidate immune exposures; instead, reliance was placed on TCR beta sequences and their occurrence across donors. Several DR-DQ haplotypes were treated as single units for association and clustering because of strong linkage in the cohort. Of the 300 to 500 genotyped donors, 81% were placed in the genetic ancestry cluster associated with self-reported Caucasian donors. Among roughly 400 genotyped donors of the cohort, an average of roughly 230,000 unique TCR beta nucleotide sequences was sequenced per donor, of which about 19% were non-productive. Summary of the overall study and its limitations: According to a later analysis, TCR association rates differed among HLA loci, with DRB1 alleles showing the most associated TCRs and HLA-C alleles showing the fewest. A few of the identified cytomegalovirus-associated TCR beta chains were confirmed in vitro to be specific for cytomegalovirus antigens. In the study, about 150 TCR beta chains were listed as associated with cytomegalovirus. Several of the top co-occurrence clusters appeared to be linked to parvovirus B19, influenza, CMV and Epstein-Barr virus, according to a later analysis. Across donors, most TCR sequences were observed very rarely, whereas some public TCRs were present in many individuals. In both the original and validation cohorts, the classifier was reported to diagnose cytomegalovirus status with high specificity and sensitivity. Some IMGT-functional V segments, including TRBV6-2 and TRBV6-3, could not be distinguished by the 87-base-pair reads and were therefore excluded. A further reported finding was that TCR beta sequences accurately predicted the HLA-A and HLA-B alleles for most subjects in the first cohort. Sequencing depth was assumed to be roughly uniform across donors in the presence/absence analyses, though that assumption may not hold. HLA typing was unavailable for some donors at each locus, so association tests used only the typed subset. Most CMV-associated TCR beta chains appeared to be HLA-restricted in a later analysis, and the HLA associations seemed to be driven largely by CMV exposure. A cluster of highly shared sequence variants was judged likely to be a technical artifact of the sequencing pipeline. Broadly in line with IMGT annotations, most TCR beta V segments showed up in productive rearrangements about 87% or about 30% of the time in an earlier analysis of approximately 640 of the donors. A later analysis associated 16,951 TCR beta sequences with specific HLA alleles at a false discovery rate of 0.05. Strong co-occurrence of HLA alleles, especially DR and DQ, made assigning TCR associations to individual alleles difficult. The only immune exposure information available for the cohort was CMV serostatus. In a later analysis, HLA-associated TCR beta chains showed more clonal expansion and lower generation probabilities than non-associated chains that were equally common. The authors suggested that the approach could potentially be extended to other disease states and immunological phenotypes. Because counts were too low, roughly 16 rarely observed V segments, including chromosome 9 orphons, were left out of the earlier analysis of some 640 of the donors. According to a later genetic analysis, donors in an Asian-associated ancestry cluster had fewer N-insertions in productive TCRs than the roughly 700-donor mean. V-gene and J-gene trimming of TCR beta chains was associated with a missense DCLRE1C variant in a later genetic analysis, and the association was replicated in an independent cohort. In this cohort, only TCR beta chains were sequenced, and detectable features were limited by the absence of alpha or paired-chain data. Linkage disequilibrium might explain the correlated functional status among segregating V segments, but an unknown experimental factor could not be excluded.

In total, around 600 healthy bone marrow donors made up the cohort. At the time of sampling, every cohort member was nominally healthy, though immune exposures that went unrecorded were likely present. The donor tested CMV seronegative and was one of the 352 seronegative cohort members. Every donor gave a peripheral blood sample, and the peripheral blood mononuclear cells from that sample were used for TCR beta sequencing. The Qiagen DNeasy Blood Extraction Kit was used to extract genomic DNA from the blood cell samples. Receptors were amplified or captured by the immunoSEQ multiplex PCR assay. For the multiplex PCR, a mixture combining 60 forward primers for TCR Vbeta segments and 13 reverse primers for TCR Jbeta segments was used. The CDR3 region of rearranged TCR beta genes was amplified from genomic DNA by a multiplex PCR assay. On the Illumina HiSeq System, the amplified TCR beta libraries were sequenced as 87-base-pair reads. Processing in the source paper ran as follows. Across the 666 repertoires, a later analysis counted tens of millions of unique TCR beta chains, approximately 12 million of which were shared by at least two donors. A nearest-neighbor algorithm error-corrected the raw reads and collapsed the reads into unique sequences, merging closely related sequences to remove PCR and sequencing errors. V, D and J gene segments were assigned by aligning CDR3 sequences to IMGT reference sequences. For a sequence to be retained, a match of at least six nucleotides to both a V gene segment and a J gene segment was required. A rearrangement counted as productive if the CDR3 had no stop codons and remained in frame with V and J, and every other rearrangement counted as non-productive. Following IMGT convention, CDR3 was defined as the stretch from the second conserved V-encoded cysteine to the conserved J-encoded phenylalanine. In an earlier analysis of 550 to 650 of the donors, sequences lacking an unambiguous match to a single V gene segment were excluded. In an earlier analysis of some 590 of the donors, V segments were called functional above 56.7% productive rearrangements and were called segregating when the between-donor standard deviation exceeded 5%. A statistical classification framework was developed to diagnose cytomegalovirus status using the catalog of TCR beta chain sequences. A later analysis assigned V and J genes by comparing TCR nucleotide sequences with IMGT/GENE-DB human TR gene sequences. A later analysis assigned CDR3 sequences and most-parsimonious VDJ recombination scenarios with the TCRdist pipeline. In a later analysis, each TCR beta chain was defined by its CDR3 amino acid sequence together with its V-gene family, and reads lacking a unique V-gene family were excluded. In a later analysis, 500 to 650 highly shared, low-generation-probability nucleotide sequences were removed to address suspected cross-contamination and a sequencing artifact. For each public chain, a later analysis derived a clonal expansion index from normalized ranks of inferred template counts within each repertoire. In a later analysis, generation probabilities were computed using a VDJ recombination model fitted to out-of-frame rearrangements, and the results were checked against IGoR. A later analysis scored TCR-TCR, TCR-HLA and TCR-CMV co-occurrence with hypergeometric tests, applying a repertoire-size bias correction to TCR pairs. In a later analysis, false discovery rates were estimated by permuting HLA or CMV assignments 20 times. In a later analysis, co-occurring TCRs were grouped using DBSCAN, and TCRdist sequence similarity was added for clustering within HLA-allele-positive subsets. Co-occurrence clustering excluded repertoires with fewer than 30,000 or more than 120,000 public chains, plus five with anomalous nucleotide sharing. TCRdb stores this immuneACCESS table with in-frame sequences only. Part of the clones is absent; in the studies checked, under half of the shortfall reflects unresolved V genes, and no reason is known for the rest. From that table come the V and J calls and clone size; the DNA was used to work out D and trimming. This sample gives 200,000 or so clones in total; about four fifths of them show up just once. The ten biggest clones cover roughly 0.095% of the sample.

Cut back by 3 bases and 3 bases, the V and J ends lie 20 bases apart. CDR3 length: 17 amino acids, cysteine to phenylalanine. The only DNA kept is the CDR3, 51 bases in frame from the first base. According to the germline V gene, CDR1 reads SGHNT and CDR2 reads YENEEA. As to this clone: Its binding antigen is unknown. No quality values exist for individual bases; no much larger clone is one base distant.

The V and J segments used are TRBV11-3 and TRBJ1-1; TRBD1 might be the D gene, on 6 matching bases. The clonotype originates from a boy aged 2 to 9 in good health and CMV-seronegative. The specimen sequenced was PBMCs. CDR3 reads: CASSFPSGGPKDTEAFF. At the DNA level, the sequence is TGTGCCAGCAGCTTCCCGTCGGGGGGCCCAAAGGACACTGAAGCTTTCTTT.